The 20 T cell receptor beta chains listed next were all sequenced from one sample in a study of cytomegalovirus exposure and HLA in healthy donors. The study ran its PCR with 60 Vbeta and 13 Jbeta primers. The assay was immunoSEQ multiplex PCR, and TCRdb's table has in-frame clones only and misses some. This sample's table reports approximately 75,000 clones. The sample taken for sequencing was PBMCs. Receptors originate from a boy younger than 18 in good health and CMV-seronegative.

The rearrangement links TRBV6-5 to TRBJ1-1; tentatively, D is TRBD1 (6 bases). The V gene's germline CDR1 is MNHEY and CDR2 SVGAGI. Trimming removed 6 bases at V and 0 bases at J, with 14 bases between. This CDR3 spans 15 amino acids. CDR3 in DNA: TGTGCCAGCAGCGCTGGGGGCAGCATGAACACTGAAGCTTTCTTT. It translates to CASSAGGSMNTEAFF.

V is TRBV9 and J is TRBJ1-2; D is perhaps TRBD1 (5 bases). The V and J ends lost 4 bases and 4 bases respectively, with 8 bases between them. This CDR3 is built from 12 residues. Germline V gene data show CDR1 as SGDLS and CDR2 as YYNGEE. CDR3 protein: CASSTGGYGYTF. CDR3 nucleotides: TGTGCCAGCAGCACCGGGGGCTATGGCTACACCTTC.

The rearrangement uses TRBV7-2 and TRBJ2-5; D gene unclear. V was shortened by 1 base and J by 4 bases, with 13 bases between the two germline ends. The germline gives CDR1 SGHTA, CDR2 FQGNSA. This CDR3 is built from 15 residues. The CDR3 DNA follows: TGTGCCAGCAGCTTAGATATGTCCCCCCCAGAGACCCAGTACTTC. This codes for CASSLDMSPPETQYF.

The chain joins TRBV11-2 to TRBJ1-1; D uncertain. The CDR3 runs 12 residues. Germline lookup yields CDR1 SGHAT and CDR2 FQNNGV. V dropped 5 bases and J dropped 8 bases, with 12 bases sitting between them. DNA for the CDR3: TGTGCCAGCAGCCGTGAAGCTACCGAAGCTTTCTTT. Amino acid sequence: CASSREATEAFF.

The chain links TRBV5-4 to TRBJ1-2; possibly TRBD1 for D (5 bases). This CDR3 has 14 residues. V lost 0 bases and J lost 2, with 8 bases in between. Germline V gene lookup returns CDR1 SGHNT and CDR2 YYREEE (reference sequence). CDR3 bases: TGTGCCAGCAGCTTGGCCGGGGGAAACTATGGCTACACCTTC. It translates to CASSLAGGNYGYTF.

V usage is TRBV7-6 and J usage is TRBJ2-5, with 11 bases lining up with TRBD2. V lost 1 base and J lost 2; bases outside the gene matches: 6. This CDR3 region has 17 residues. Germline CDR1 reads SGHVS; CDR2 reads FNYEAQ. CDR3 sequence reads: CASSLVLAGGRQETQYF. The CDR3 nucleotides read TGTGCCAGCAGCTTAGTGCTAGCGGGGGGCAGGCAAGAGACCCAGTACTTC. The variable domain in full, completed from reference TRBV7-6 and TRBJ2-5, reads GAGVSQSPRYKVTKRGQDVALRCDPISGHVSLYWYRQALGQGPEFLTYFNYEAQQDKSGLPNDRFSAERPEGSISTLTIQRTEQRDSAMYRCASSLVLAGGRQETQYFGPGTRLLVL.

The chain has TRBV9 and TRBJ2-3; D remains unclear. CDR3 size: 14 residues. The ends were cut back, 0 bases at V and 6 bases at J, with 11 bases in the middle. Germline CDR1 reads SGDLS; CDR2 reads YYNGEE. The CDR3 here is CASSVGSPKDTQYF. The CDR3 nucleotides are TGTGCCAGCAGCGTAGGAAGCCCCAAGGATACGCAGTATTTT.

This sequence joins TRBV5-6 and TRBJ1-5; a weak D match, TRBD1 (5 bases). Trimming took off 3 bases at V and 0 bases at J, with 7 bases between the two ends. CDR1 and CDR2 from the germline V gene are SGHDT and YYEEEE. This CDR3 has 14 amino acids. The CDR3 loop is CASSSRVSNQPQHF. CDR3 nucleotide sequence: TGTGCCAGCAGCTCCAGGGTTAGCAATCAGCCCCAGCATTTT.

J is TRBJ2-1 and V is TRBV7-9, with 8 bases aligning to TRBD2. The V gene's germline CDR1 is SEHNR and CDR2 FQNEAQ (reference sequence). J was trimmed by 9 bases and V by 6 bases; bases with no gene match: 10. This CDR3 is built from 14 residues. The CDR3: CASRTGTRKFEQFF. The CDR3 DNA is TGTGCCAGCAGAACCGGGACTAGAAAATTTGAGCAGTTCTTC. Full variable domain (outside the CDR3, taken from reference TRBV7-9 and TRBJ2-1): DTGVSQNPRHKITKRGQNVTFRCDPISEHNRLYWYRQTLGQGPEFLTYFQNEAQLEKSRLLSDRFSAERPKGSFSTLEIQRTEQGDSAMYLCASRTGTRKFEQFFGPGTRLTVL.

The chain recombines TRBV18 with TRBJ2-5; D is perhaps TRBD2 (5 bases). Germline values: CDR1 KGHSH, CDR2 LQKENI. The CDR3 runs 14 residues. The germline V and J ends were trimmed by 0 bases and 5 bases, with 10 bases remaining between them. The CDR3 region has the DNA TGTGCCAGCTCACCACCGTCGGGATACGAGACCCAGTACTTC. Protein sequence: CASSPPSGYETQYF.

The chain has TRBV18 and TRBJ2-7; 11 bases agree with TRBD2. CDR1 is KGHSH, CDR2 LQKENI, per germline. The CDR3 runs to 15 residues. The V and J ends lost 4 bases and 2 bases, in that order; junction bases with no gene match: 4. The CDR3 sequence is CASSHTSGSAYEQYF. In DNA, the CDR3 is TGTGCCAGCTCACATACTAGCGGGAGCGCCTACGAGCAGTACTTC.

The J gene is TRBJ2-1, the V gene TRBV7-8; possible D gene TRBD1, 5 bases. V was cut by 1 base and J by 5 bases, with 12 bases left in between. Germline CDR1 reads SGHVS; CDR2 reads FQNEAQ. The CDR3 length is 15 residues. CDR3 protein: CASSLVVRQHNEQFF. CDR3 coding DNA: TGTGCCAGCAGCTTAGTTGTTCGACAGCACAATGAGCAGTTCTTC.

The chain couples TRBV7-9 to TRBJ2-3; TRBD1 matches at 9 bases. Germline assignment: CDR1 SEHNR and CDR2 FQNEAQ (reference sequence). The CDR3 extends over 15 amino acids. V lost 5 bases and J lost 0; bases outside the gene matches: 3. As DNA, the CDR3 is TGTGCCAGCAGCCATGGACAGGGGAGCACAGATACGCAGTATTTT. Translation gives CASSHGQGSTDTQYF.

The rearrangement links TRBV5-3 to TRBJ2-7; tentative D call: TRBD2 (6 bases). TRBV5-3 falls under the ORF class, with uncertain function. This CDR3 contains 16 residues. V was shortened by 4 bases and J by 2 bases, with 19 bases between the two germline ends. The CDR3 loop is CARSRKLARRAYEQYF. CDR3 nucleotides: TGTGCCAGAAGCCGGAAACTAGCCCGTCGTGCCTACGAGCAGTACTTC.

This chain connects TRBV9 to TRBJ1-1; no clear D gene. Germline-derived CDR1 and CDR2 are SGDLS and YYNGEE. Trimming left V 0 bases short and J 2 bases short, with 5 bases between. The CDR3 length is 13 residues. The CDR3 DNA follows: TGTGCCAGCAGCGTAGTCACAAACACTGAAGCTTTCTTT. Residues: CASSVVTNTEAFF.

V and J are TRBV5-1 and TRBJ2-5; the D is unclear. Germline V gene sequence: CDR1 SGHRS, CDR2 YFSETQ. V was trimmed by 0 bases and J by 3 bases, leaving 6 bases between them. The CDR3 has 13 residues. The CDR3, as DNA: TGCGCCAGCAGCTTGGATACAGAAGAGACCCAGTACTTC. Translated, it gives CASSLDTEETQYF.

The rearrangement joins TRBV9 to TRBJ1-1; D ambiguous. The CDR3 runs 14 residues. Trimming stripped 5 bases from V and 1 base from J, with 12 bases between. The germline gives CDR1 SGDLS, CDR2 YYNGEE. In DNA, the CDR3 is TGTGCCAGCAGGCATACCGGGAAGAACACTGAAGCTTTCTTT. Amino acids: CASRHTGKNTEAFF.

The gene calls are TRBV5-1 and TRBJ1-1, with TRBD1 matching 8 bases. Germline CDR1 and CDR2: SGHRS and YFSETQ. The trim removed 4 bases at V and 1 base at J, leaving 9 bases unmatched. This CDR3 is built from 16 residues. In DNA, the CDR3 is TGCGCCAGCAGCCCCCCCGGACAGGGCGGGAACACTGAAGCTTTCTTT. This codes for CASSPPGQGGNTEAFF.

This sequence joins TRBV13 and TRBJ1-2, with TRBD1 matching 9 bases. This CDR3 is built from 15 residues. In germline, CDR1 is PRHDT, CDR2 FYEKMQ (reference sequence). The junction had 10 bases not matched to a gene; V was cut back by 6 bases and J by 5 bases. CDR3 nucleotide sequence: TGTGCCAGCAGGTTGGGGACAGGGAGGATTTATGGCTACACCTTC. This gives the protein CASRLGTGRIYGYTF.

In regard to this clone: One junction end disagrees with the germline gene, perhaps due to a read error. This chain joins TRBV30 and TRBJ1-6; the D gene is possibly TRBD1 (6 bases). Germline V CDR1 and CDR2: GTSNPN, SVGIG (reference sequence). This CDR3 is built from 15 residues. CDR3 coding DNA: TGTGCCGGGAGTGTTACACAGGGCGGCGGTTCACCCCTCCACTTT. Residues: CAGSVTQGGGSPLHF.